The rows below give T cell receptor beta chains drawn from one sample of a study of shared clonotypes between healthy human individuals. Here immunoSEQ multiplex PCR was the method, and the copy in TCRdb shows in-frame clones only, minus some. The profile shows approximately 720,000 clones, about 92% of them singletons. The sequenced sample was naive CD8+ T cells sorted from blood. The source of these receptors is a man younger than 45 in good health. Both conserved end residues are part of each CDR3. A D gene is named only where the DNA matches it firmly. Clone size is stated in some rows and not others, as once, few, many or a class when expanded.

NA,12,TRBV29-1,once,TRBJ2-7,TGCAGCGTTGAAGATTTGGCAGCCGAGCAGTACTTC,CSVEDLAAEQYF
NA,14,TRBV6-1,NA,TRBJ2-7,TGTGCCAGCAGTGAATATTTGGGAACCTACGAGCAGTACTTC,CASSEYLGTYEQYF
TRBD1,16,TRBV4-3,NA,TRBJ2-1,TGCGCCAGCAGCCAAGGACAGGGCGGCTCCTACAATGAGCAGTTCTTC,CASSQGQGGSYNEQFF
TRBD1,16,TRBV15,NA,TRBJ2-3,TGTGCCACCAGCAGAGTCGGGACAGGGGGCCTGGATACGCAGTATTTT,CATSRVGTGGLDTQYF
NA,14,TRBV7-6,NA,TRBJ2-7,TGTGCCAGCAGCCGGGACCCGGTGCCCTACGAGCAGTACTTC,CASSRDPVPYEQYF
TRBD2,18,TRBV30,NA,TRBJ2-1,TGTGCCTGGAGTGTACCCCCCCTGACTAGCGGGAGGTACAATGAGCAGTTCTTC,CAWSVPPLTSGRYNEQFF
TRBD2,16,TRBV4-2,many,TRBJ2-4,TGTGCCAGCAGCCAAGATGAGACTAGCGGGAGTAACATTCAGTACTTC,CASSQDETSGSNIQYF
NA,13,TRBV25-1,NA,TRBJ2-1,TGTGCCAGCAGTGAGTCCCGGGACACTAGGCAGTTCTTC,CASSESRDTRQFF
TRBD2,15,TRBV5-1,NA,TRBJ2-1,TGCGCCAGCAGCCGGCCCCAGCGGGAGGTATCTGAGCAGTTCTTC,CASSRPQREVSEQFF
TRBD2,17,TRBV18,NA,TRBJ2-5,TGTGCCAGCTCACCCACAGGACCCGGGACTAGCGGGATGGCCCAGTACTTC,CASSPTGPGTSGMAQYF
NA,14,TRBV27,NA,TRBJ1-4,TGTGCCAGCAGTGGTCCACGGACTAATGAAAAACTGTTTTTT,CASSGPRTNEKLFF
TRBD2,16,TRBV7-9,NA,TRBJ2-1,TGTGCCAGCAGCTTAGCGCGGGCTAGCGGGATTAATGAGCAGTTCTTC,CASSLARASGINEQFF
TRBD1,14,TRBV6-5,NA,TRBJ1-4,TGTGCCAGCAGTTACGGGACAGGGTTTGAAAAACTGTTTTTT,CASSYGTGFEKLFF
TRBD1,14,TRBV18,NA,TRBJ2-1,TGTGCCAGCTCACCACCGACAGGGGTTACTGAGCAGTTCTTC,CASSPPTGVTEQFF
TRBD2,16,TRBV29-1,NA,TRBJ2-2,TGCAGCGTTGTTAGCGGGAGGGCCGGGTTCACCGGGGAGCTGTTTTTT,CSVVSGRAGFTGELFF
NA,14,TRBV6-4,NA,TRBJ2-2,TGTGCCAGCAGTGACTCGGGGAACACCGGGGAGCTGTTTTTT,CASSDSGNTGELFF
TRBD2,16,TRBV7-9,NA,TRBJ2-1,TGTGCCAGCAGCTTACCCAAGGGACTAGCGGGAGGTGAGCAGTTCTTC,CASSLPKGLAGGEQFF
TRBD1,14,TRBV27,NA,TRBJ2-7,TGTGCCAGCAGTCTAAGGTCAGGGGGCTACGAGCAGTACTTC,CASSLRSGGYEQYF